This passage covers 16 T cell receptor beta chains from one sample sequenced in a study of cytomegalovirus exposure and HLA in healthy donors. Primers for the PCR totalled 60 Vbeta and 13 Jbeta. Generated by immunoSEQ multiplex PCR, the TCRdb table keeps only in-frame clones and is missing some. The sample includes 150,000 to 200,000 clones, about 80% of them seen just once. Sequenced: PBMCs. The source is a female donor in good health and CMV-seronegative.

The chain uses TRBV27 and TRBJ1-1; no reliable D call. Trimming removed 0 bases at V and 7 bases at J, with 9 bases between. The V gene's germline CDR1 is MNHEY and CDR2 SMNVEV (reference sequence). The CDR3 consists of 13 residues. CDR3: CASSLSAEIEAFF. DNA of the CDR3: TGTGCCAGCAGTTTATCGGCCGAAATTGAAGCTTTCTTT.

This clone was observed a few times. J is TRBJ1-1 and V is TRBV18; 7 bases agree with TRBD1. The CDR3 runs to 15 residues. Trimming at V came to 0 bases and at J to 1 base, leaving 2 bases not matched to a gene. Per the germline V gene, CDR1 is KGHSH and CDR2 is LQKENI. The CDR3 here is CASSPPTGRNTEAFF. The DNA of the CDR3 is TGTGCCAGCTCACCACCGACAGGGCGGAACACTGAAGCTTTCTTT.

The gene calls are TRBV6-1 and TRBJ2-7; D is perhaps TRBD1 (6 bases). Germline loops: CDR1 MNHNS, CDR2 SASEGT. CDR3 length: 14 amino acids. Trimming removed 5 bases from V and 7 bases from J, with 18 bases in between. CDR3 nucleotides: TGTGCCAGCAGTCCCCGGGGCGGACAGAGGGAGCAGTACTTC. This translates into CASSPRGGQREQYF.

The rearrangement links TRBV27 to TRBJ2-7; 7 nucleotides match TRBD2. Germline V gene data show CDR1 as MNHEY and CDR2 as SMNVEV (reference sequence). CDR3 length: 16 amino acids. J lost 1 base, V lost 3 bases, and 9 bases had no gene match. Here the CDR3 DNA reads TGTGCCAGCAGTTTTTCTAGCGGAGTTGGGTCCTACGAGCAGTACTTC. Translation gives CASSFSSGVGSYEQYF.

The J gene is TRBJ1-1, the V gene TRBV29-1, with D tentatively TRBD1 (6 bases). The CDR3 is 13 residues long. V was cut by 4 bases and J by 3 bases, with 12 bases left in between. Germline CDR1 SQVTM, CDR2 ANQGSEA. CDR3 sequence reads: CSVGLGGDTEAFF. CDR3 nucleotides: TGCAGCGTTGGGTTAGGGGGGGACACTGAAGCTTTCTTT.

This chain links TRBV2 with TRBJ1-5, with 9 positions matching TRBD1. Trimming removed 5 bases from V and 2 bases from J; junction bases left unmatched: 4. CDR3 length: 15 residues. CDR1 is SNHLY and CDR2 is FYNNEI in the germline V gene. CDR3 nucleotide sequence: TGTGCCAGCAGTTTACAGGGGGCGGGCAATCAGCCCCAGCATTTT. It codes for CASSLQGAGNQPQHF.

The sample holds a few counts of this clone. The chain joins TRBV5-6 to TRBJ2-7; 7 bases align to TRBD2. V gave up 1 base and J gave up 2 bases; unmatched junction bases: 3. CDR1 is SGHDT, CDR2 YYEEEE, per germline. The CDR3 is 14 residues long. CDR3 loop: CASSLPSGAYEQYF. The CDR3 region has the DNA TGTGCCAGCAGCTTGCCCAGCGGGGCCTACGAGCAGTACTTC.

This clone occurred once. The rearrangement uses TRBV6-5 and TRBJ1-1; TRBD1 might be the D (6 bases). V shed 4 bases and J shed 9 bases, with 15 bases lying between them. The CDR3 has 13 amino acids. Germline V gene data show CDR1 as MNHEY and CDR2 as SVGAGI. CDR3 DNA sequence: TGTGCCAGCAGTTTGACAAGGACAGCCCAAGCTTTCTTT. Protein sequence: CASSLTRTAQAFF.

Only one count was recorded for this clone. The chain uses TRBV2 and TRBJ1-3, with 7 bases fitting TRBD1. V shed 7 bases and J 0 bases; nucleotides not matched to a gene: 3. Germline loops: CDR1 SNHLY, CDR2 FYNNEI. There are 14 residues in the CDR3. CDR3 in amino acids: CASKDRLSGNTIYF. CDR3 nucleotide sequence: TGTGCCAGCAAGGACAGGCTCTCTGGAAACACCATATATTTT.

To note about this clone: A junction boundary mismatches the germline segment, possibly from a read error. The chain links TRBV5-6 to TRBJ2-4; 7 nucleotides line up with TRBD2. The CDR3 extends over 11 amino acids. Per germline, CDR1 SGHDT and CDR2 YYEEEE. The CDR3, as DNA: TGTGCCAGCAGCCTGGGGGAGGGGCGGGAATTC. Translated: CASSLGEGREF.

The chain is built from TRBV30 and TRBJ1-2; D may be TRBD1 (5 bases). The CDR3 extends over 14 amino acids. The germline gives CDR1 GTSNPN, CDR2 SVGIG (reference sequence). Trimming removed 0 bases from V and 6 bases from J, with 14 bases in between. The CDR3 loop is CAWSVRQRGDGYTF. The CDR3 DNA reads TGTGCCTGGAGTGTAAGACAGCGAGGAGATGGCTACACCTTC.

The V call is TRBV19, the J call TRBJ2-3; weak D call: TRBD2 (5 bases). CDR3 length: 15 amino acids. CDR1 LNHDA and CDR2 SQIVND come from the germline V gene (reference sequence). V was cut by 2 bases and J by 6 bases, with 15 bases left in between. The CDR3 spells CASSIRTSSVDTQYF. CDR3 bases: TGTGCCAGTAGTATAAGGACTTCGTCCGTTGATACGCAGTATTTT.

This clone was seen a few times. This CDR3 is CASRQPTNEKLFF. The CDR3 coding sequence is TGTGCCAGCAGACAGCCAACTAATGAAAAACTGTTTTTT. J is TRBJ1-4 and V is TRBV6-5; D is unresolved. The CDR3 has 13 residues. Germline V CDR1 and CDR2: MNHEY, SVGAGI. V dropped 6 bases and J dropped 0 bases, with 5 bases sitting between them.

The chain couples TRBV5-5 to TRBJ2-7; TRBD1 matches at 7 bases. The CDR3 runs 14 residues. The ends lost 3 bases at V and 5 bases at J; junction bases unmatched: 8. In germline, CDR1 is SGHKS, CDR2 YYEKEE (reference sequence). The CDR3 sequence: CASSSLQGSDEQYF. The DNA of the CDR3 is TGTGCCAGCAGCTCCCTACAGGGGAGCGACGAGCAGTACTTC. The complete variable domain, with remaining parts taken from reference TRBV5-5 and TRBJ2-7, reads DAGVTQSPTHLIKTRGQQVTLRCSPISGHKSVSWYQQVLGQGPQFIFQYYEKEERGRGNFPDRFSARQFPNYSSELNVNALLLGDSALYLCASSSLQGSDEQYFGPGTRLTVT.

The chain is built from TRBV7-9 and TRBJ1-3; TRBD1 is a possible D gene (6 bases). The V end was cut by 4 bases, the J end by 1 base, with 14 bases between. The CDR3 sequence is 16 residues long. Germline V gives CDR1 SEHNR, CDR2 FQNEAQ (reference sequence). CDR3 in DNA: TGTGCCAGCAGCTCCACGGACAGATATTCTGGAAACACCATATATTTT. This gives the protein CASSSTDRYSGNTIYF. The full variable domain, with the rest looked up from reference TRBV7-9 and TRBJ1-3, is DTGVSQNPRHKITKRGQNVTFRCDPISEHNRLYWYRQTLGQGPEFLTYFQNEAQLEKSRLLSDRFSAERPKGSFSTLEIQRTEQGDSAMYLCASSSTDRYSGNTIYFGEGSWLTVV.

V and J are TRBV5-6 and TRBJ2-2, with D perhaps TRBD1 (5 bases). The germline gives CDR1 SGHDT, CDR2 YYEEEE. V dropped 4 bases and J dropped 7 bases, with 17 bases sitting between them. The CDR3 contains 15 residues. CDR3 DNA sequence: TGTGCCAGCAGCGAAACCCTACAGGTCAGCGGGGAGCTGTTTTTT. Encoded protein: CASSETLQVSGELFF.